A single sample is the source of the 18 T cell receptor beta chains below, sequenced in a study of T cell repertoires in cytomegalovirus infection. A single record per CDR3 protein comes from TCRdb applying MiXCR to the reads. The data hold roughly 600,000 distinct CDR3 sequences, with roughly 24% observed a single time. Sequencing was performed on CD8+ T cells from PBMCs. These receptor sequences come from a human donor in good health (CMV status not recorded). Some clones in this sample may be carry-over from other donors' samples.

This clonotype was counted only a few times. V usage is TRBV13 and J usage is TRBJ1-1; D gene ambiguous. The CDR3 length is 16 residues. The V end was cut by 4 bases, the J end by 0 bases, with 15 bases between. The germline V gene encodes CDR1 PRHDT and CDR2 FYEKMQ (reference sequence). The CDR3 here is CASSYPQEMMNTEAFF. As DNA, the CDR3 is TGTGCCAGCAGCTACCCGCAGGAGATGATGAACACTGAAGCTTTCTTT.

This clonotype was observed once. V usage is TRBV19 and J usage is TRBJ1-1; D might be TRBD1 (5 bases). The length of the CDR3 is 14 residues. Per germline, CDR1 LNHDA and CDR2 SQIVND (reference sequence). Trimming removed 2 bases from V and 1 base from J, with 8 bases in between. In nucleotides, the CDR3 is TGTGCCAGTAGTATAATCGGGGCGAACACTGAAGCTTTCTTT. It yields the protein CASSIIGANTEAFF.

V gene TRBV20-1 combines with J gene TRBJ1-5; D may be TRBD1 (5 bases). Trimming shortened V by 2 bases and J by 0 bases, and 8 bases separated the two germline ends. CDR1 is DFQATT, CDR2 SNEGSKA, per germline (reference sequence). The CDR3 length is 14 residues. The CDR3 region has the DNA TGCAGTGCTAGACAGGGCTATAGCAATCAGCCCCAGCATTTT. It translates to CSARQGYSNQPQHF.

Ten or more counts support this clonotype. The chain carries TRBV7-2 and TRBJ1-5; D gene ambiguous. The V and J ends lost 3 bases and 3 bases respectively, with 15 bases between them. This CDR3 is built from 16 residues. CDR1 SGHTA and CDR2 FQGNSA come from the germline V gene. The CDR3: CASSFGIRGDNQPQHF. The CDR3 DNA follows: TGTGCCAGCAGCTTCGGAATCCGGGGAGACAATCAGCCCCAGCATTTT.

Only a few counts were recorded for this clonotype. The CDR3 spells CASSPIGGLGKNIQYF. For the CDR3, the DNA is TGTGCCAGCAGCCCCATCGGGGGATTGGGCAAAAACATTCAGTACTTC. The chain couples TRBV7-6 to TRBJ2-4; D might be TRBD2 (6 bases). Trimming shortened V by 5 bases and J by 3 bases, and 17 bases separated the two germline ends. This CDR3 is built from 16 residues. Germline V lookup: CDR1 SGHVS, CDR2 FNYEAQ. The entire variable domain, with the rest obtained from reference TRBV7-6 and TRBJ2-4, is as follows: GAGVSQSPRYKVTKRGQDVALRCDPISGHVSLYWYRQALGQGPEFLTYFNYEAQQDKSGLPNDRFSAERPEGSISTLTIQRTEQRDSAMYRCASSPIGGLGKNIQYFGAGTRLSVL.

The chain joins TRBV7-2 to TRBJ1-1; D gene uncertain. Germline V CDR1 and CDR2: SGHTA, FQGNSA. This CDR3 region has 15 residues. V was shortened by 2 bases and J by 2 bases, with 12 bases between the two germline ends. CDR3 in amino acids: CASSLSPLLNTEAFF. The CDR3 DNA is TGTGCCAGCAGCTTATCCCCGCTCCTCAACACTGAAGCTTTCTTT.

In its sample, this clonotype was seen a few times. The chain is built from TRBV4-1 and TRBJ1-1; D is ambiguous. Germline loops: CDR1 MGHRA, CDR2 YSYEKL. The V end lost 0 bases, the J end lost 10 bases, and 12 bases lay between the germline ends. The CDR3 consists of 13 residues. CDR3 sequence: CASSQERSLGAFF. DNA for the CDR3: TGCGCCAGCAGCCAAGAGAGGAGCCTTGGAGCTTTCTTT.

The table lists this clonotype with many counts. The chain couples TRBV5-1 to TRBJ1-4; no clear D gene. The CDR3 spans 16 residues. Looked up from germline, CDR1 is SGHRS and CDR2 is YFSETQ. V lost 3 bases and J 8 bases, leaving 20 bases between the germline ends. The CDR3 loop reads CASSSEFQSPQEKLFF. The DNA for the CDR3 is TGCGCCAGCAGCTCGGAATTTCAGTCGCCTCAAGAAAAACTGTTTTTT.

This clonotype appeared many times. The gene calls are TRBV2 and TRBJ1-1, with 7 bases fitting TRBD1. V was pared by 7 bases and J by 5 bases, with 7 bases of the junction left unmatched. The CDR3 has 13 residues. Per germline, CDR1 SNHLY and CDR2 FYNNEI. Here the CDR3 reads CASTKTGDTEAFF. The DNA for the CDR3 is TGTGCCAGCACCAAAACAGGGGATACTGAAGCTTTCTTT.

This clonotype turned up a few times. The chain is built from TRBV27 and TRBJ2-1; 9 bases match TRBD2. CDR1 and CDR2 (germline): MNHEY, SMNVEV (reference sequence). Unmatched junction bases numbered 13, after V lost 1 base and J lost 0 bases. The CDR3 length is 20 residues. CDR3 sequence reads: CASSLYQRGVTTPSYNEQFF. DNA for the CDR3: TGTGCCAGCAGTTTATATCAGCGGGGGGTAACGACCCCCTCCTACAATGAGCAGTTCTTC.

The rearrangement links TRBV29-1 to TRBJ2-6, with 9 bases fitting TRBD1. With 6 bases clipped from V and 0 bases from J, the junction kept 6 bases outside the gene matches. This CDR3 is built from 16 residues. From germline, CDR1 is SQVTM and CDR2 ANQGSEA. The CDR3 bases are TGCAGCGTACCGGGACAGGGACCCTCTGGGGCCAACGTCCTGACTTTC. It is translated as CSVPGQGPSGANVLTF.

This clonotype was seen many times. The chain combines TRBV7-9 with TRBJ1-6, with D possibly matching TRBD1 (5 bases). CDR1 is SEHNR, CDR2 FQNEAQ, per germline (reference sequence). The CDR3 has 16 residues. V was clipped by 5 bases and J by 9 bases, with 20 bases between them. The CDR3, as DNA: TGTGCCAGCAGCACCTCCCTGGGGGAGATTACTTCACCCCTCCACTTT. As protein: CASSTSLGEITSPLHF.

The V call is TRBV10-2, the J call TRBJ2-1, with D uncertain. V was shortened by 8 bases and J by 2 bases, with 13 bases between the two germline ends. The CDR3 extends over 14 amino acids. CDR1 is WSHSY, CDR2 SAAADI, per germline. For the CDR3, the DNA is TGCGCCAGCGTTGTAGGGAAGACCTACAATGAGCAGTTCTTC. Translation: CASVVGKTYNEQFF.

The CDR3 sequence: CAISESSGAANSPLHF. DNA of the CDR3: TGTGCCATCAGTGAGTCGAGCGGGGCGGCTAATTCACCCCTCCACTTT. The chain employs TRBV10-3 and TRBJ1-6; tentative D call: TRBD1 (5 bases). V was trimmed by 0 bases and J by 6 bases, leaving 12 bases between them. The CDR3 covers 16 residues. Germline CDR1 ENHRY, CDR2 SYGVKD.

The CDR3 sequence is CSAAGGPYGYTF. In nucleotides, the CDR3 is TGCAGTGCTGCAGGGGGACCCTATGGCTACACCTTC. The genes are TRBV20-1 and TRBJ1-2; 7 positions match TRBD1. Germline CDR1 reads DFQATT; CDR2 reads SNEGSKA (reference sequence). CDR3 length equals 12 residues. The V gene end was trimmed by 5 bases and the J gene end by 4 bases; junction bases not matched to a gene: 4.

This clonotype was picked up a small number of times. The CDR3 is CASSTDRGRGGNQPQHF. The CDR3 nucleotides read TGTGCCAGTAGCACTGACAGGGGGCGCGGTGGCAATCAGCCCCAGCATTTT. V usage is TRBV19 and J usage is TRBJ1-5; TRBD1 aligns across 10 bases. Per the germline V gene, CDR1 is LNHDA and CDR2 is SQIVND (reference sequence). Losses at the gene ends were 6 bases for V and 2 bases for J; bases not matched to a gene: 10. CDR3 size: 17 residues.

This clonotype was observed a few times. The rearrangement links TRBV29-1 to TRBJ2-1, with 9 bases that match TRBD2. J lost 4 bases, V lost 3 bases, and 10 bases had no gene match. The CDR3 totals 16 residues. In germline, CDR1 is SQVTM, CDR2 ANQGSEA. The CDR3: CSVEGSGGLSYNEQFF. The CDR3, as DNA: TGCAGCGTTGAGGGAAGCGGGGGGCTATCTTACAATGAGCAGTTCTTC.

The V and J genes are TRBV12-3 or TRBV12-4 and TRBJ2-5, with a possible D match to TRBD2 (6 bases). CDR3 length: 14 residues. Trimming shortened V by 5 bases and J by 4 bases, and 14 bases separated the two germline ends. In DNA, the CDR3 is TGTGCCAGCAGTGACGCGGGATCCGGAGAGACCCAGTACTTC. As protein: CASSDAGSGETQYF.